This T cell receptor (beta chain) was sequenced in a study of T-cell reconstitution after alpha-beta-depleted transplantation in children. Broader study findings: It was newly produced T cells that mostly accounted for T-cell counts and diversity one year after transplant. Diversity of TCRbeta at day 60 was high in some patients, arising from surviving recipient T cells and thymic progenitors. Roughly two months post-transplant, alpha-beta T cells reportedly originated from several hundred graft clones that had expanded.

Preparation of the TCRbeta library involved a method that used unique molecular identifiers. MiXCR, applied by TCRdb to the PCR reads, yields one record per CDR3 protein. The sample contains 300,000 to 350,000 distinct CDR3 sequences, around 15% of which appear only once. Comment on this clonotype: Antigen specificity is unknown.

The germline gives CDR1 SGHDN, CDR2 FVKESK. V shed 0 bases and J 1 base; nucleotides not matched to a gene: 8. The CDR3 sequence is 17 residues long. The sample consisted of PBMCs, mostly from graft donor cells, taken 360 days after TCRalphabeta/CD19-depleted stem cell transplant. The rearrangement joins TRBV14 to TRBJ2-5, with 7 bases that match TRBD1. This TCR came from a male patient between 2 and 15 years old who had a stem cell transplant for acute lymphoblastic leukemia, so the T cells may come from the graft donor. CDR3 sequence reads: CASSQEKTGTVQETQYF. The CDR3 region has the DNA TGTGCCAGCAGCCAAGAAAAGACGGGGACAGTCCAAGAGACCCAGTACTTC.